A single sample is the source of the 17 T cell receptor beta chains below, sequenced in a study of blood T cell repertoires in COVID-19. Profiled with immunoSEQ multiplex PCR; TCRdb holds only in-frame clones, not every one. The table shows fewer than 300,000 clones, with 88% occurring only once. The sequenced sample consisted of peripheral blood. Receptors were obtained from a young woman with acute or convalescent COVID-19.

This clone was counted between two and nine times. This chain connects TRBV7-8 to TRBJ2-1, with 12 bases identical to TRBD2. V lost 6 bases and J lost 0; bases outside the gene matches: 15. CDR1 and CDR2 from the germline V gene are SGHVS and FQNEAQ. This CDR3 contains 20 residues. The chain's CDR3 is CASRPLLAGGLLSSYNEQFF. The DNA of the CDR3 is TGTGCCAGCAGACCTCTACTAGCGGGAGGCCTATTGAGCTCCTACAATGAGCAGTTCTTC.

The CDR3 DNA follows: TGTGCCTGGAGGGGACTCGGACGGATGCCCTACGAGCAGTACTTC. Its protein product is CAWRGLGRMPYEQYF. The gene calls are TRBV30 and TRBJ2-7; the D gene is possibly TRBD2 (6 bases). In germline, CDR1 is GTSNPN, CDR2 SVGIG (reference sequence). This CDR3 region has 15 residues. Deletions cut 3 bases from V and 2 bases from J, with 17 bases between.

This chain connects TRBV6-5 to TRBJ1-4; D is unresolved. Germline-derived CDR1 and CDR2 are MNHEY and SVGAGI. V shed 5 bases and J shed 5 bases, with 9 bases lying between them. CDR3 length equals 13 residues. In nucleotides, the CDR3 is TGTGCCAGCAGTCCGGACTACAATGAAAAACTGTTTTTT. This translates into CASSPDYNEKLFF.

The rearrangement joins TRBV7-6 to TRBJ1-2; 8 bases map to TRBD1. Germline CDR1 reads SGHVS; CDR2 reads FNYEAQ. V shed 2 bases and J 3 bases; nucleotides not matched to a gene: 14. The CDR3 is made up of 18 amino acids. In DNA, the CDR3 is TGTGCCAGCAGCTTATACGACAGGGGAGAAGCTATTGACTATGGCTACACCTTC. Translation: CASSLYDRGEAIDYGYTF.

This clone has more than one count but fewer than ten. The rearrangement links TRBV6-5 to TRBJ2-1; TRBD1 matches 9 bases. The CDR3 contains 15 residues. The germline V gene encodes CDR1 MNHEY and CDR2 SVGAGI. With 7 bases clipped from V and 4 bases from J, the junction kept 8 bases outside the gene matches. CDR3 coding DNA: TGTGCCAGCATCGGACAGGGGTTGGGTTACAATGAGCAGTTCTTC. Translated: CASIGQGLGYNEQFF.

The chain has TRBV15 and TRBJ2-1, with 7 bases identical to TRBD1. Germline V lookup: CDR1 LNHNV, CDR2 YYDKDF (reference sequence). Unmatched junction bases numbered 5, after V lost 5 bases and J lost 4 bases. The CDR3 length is 14 residues. CDR3 DNA sequence: TGTGCCACCAGCCAAGGGACAGCATACAATGAGCAGTTCTTC. Translated: CATSQGTAYNEQFF.

The chain combines TRBV6-1 with TRBJ2-3, with TRBD2 matching 8 bases. The CDR3 has 16 amino acids. Germline CDR1 and CDR2: MNHNS and SASEGT. V was clipped by 3 bases and J by 1 base; unmatched bases: 6. The CDR3 reads CASSDWLAGRTDTQYF. The CDR3 coding sequence is TGTGCCAGCAGTGACTGGCTAGCGGGCCGCACAGATACGCAGTATTTT.

V and J are TRBV7-3 and TRBJ2-1, with TRBD2 identical over 11 bases. CDR1 is SGHTA and CDR2 is FQGTGA in the germline V gene. CDR3 length: 15 amino acids. The trim removed 5 bases at V and 12 bases at J, leaving 12 bases unmatched. This chain's CDR3 is CASSLRLAGSRWQFF. The CDR3 coding sequence is TGTGCCAGCAGCCTCCGACTAGCGGGATCAAGATGGCAGTTCTTC.

The chain uses TRBV11-3 and TRBJ2-7; D perhaps matches TRBD1 (6 bases). Germline V gene sequence: CDR1 SGHNT, CDR2 YENEEA. V lost 0 bases, J lost 3 bases, and 12 bases lay in between. The CDR3 contains 15 residues. This CDR3 reads CASSLDRTARYEQYF. Here the CDR3 DNA reads TGTGCCAGCAGCTTAGATCGGACAGCCCGCTACGAGCAGTACTTC.

This rearrangement joins TRBV19 to TRBJ2-1, with 8 nucleotides matching TRBD2. The CDR3 has 15 amino acids. Germline CDR1 reads LNHDA; CDR2 reads SQIVND (reference sequence). Trimming cost V 1 base and J 5 bases; bases outside gene matches: 4. Written as DNA, the CDR3 is TGTGCCAGTAGTATAGGGACTAGCATTGACAATGAGCAGTTCTTC. Amino acids: CASSIGTSIDNEQFF.

The chain links TRBV11-2 to TRBJ1-5; weak D call: TRBD1 (6 bases). The CDR3 has 14 residues. Germline loops: CDR1 SGHAT, CDR2 FQNNGV. Trimming took 3 bases from V and 7 from J, leaving 13 bases between them. The CDR3 region has the DNA TGTGCCAGCAGCTTGACAGGAATTCTACAGCCCCAGCATTTT. It specifies CASSLTGILQPQHF.

The chain combines TRBV15 with TRBJ2-6, with D unclear. The V gene's germline CDR1 is LNHNV and CDR2 YYDKDF (reference sequence). The V end lost 4 bases, the J end lost 3 bases, and 13 bases lay between the germline ends. The CDR3 length is 16 residues. The CDR3 is CATSTFSGFGANVLTF. DNA for the CDR3: TGTGCCACCAGCACCTTTTCAGGTTTTGGGGCCAACGTCCTGACTTTC.

The chain is built from TRBV7-8 and TRBJ1-6; D uncertain. This CDR3 is built from 16 residues. Germline assignment: CDR1 SGHVS and CDR2 FQNEAQ. Trimming removed 5 bases from V and 7 bases from J, with 18 bases in between. CDR3 in DNA: TGTGCCAGCAGCCCCGGGAGGGCAATTGCCAATTCACCCCTCCACTTT. Amino acids: CASSPGRAIANSPLHF. Using reference TRBV7-8 and TRBJ1-6 for the parts outside the CDR3, the full variable domain is GAGVSQSPRYKVAKRGQDVALRCDPISGHVSLFWYQQALGQGPEFLTYFQNEAQLDKSGLPSDRFFAERPEGSVSTLKIQRTQQEDSAVYLCASSPGRAIANSPLHFGNGTRLTVT.

This clone turned up a few times. This chain joins TRBV7-8 and TRBJ2-3; 16 bases match TRBD2. The V gene end was trimmed by 5 bases and the J gene end by 6 bases; junction bases not matched to a gene: 11. This CDR3 has 18 amino acids. The germline V gene has CDR1 SGHVS and CDR2 FQNEAQ. The CDR3 coding sequence is TGTGCCAGCAGCCGAGCAAAGGGACTAGCGGGAGGGGGTGATACGCAGTATTTT. Its translation is CASSRAKGLAGGGDTQYF.

The CDR3 sequence is CAISGPSGSNEQFF. The DNA for the CDR3 is TGTGCCATCAGTGGCCCTAGCGGGAGTAATGAGCAGTTCTTC. The V and J genes are TRBV10-3 and TRBJ2-1, with 10 bases matching TRBD2. The V gene end was trimmed by 4 bases and the J gene end by 7 bases; junction bases not matched to a gene: 4. Looked up from germline, CDR1 is ENHRY and CDR2 is SYGVKD. The CDR3 runs to 14 residues.

The V and J genes are TRBV9 and TRBJ2-2; TRBD1 matches 7 bases. This CDR3 region has 16 residues. Germline V gene sequence: CDR1 SGDLS, CDR2 YYNGEE. The V segment lost 0 bases and the J segment 3 bases; nucleotides outside the gene matches: 5. CDR3 amino acids: CASSVESGGYTGELFF. Written as DNA, the CDR3 is TGTGCCAGCAGCGTAGAGTCAGGGGGATACACCGGGGAGCTGTTTTTT.

V is TRBV19 and J is TRBJ2-7; 9 positions agree with TRBD1. This CDR3 spans 14 amino acids. Trimming at V came to 4 bases and at J to 6 bases, leaving 7 bases not matched to a gene. Germline V gene lookup returns CDR1 LNHDA and CDR2 SQIVND (reference sequence). Written as DNA, the CDR3 is TGTGCCAGTAGTACACACCGGGACAGGGCCGAGCAGTACTTC. This translates into CASSTHRDRAEQYF. Looking up the rest from reference TRBV19 and TRBJ2-7 gives the full variable domain: DGGITQSPKYLFRKEGQNVTLSCEQNLNHDAMYWYRQDPGQGLRLIYYSQIVNDFQKGDIAEGYSVSREKKESFPLTVTSAQKNPTAFYLCASSTHRDRAEQYFGPGTRLTVT.